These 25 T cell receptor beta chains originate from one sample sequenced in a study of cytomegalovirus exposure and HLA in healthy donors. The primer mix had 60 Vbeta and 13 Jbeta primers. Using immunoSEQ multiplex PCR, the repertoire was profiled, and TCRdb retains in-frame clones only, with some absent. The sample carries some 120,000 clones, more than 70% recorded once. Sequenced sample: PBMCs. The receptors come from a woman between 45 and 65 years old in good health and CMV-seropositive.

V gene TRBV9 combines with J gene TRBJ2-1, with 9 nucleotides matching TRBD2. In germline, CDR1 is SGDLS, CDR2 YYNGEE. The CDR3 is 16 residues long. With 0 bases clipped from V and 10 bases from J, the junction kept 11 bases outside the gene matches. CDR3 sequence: CASSVAGVAGGGEQFF. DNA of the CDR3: TGTGCCAGCAGCGTAGCTGGAGTCGCGGGGGGGGGCGAGCAGTTCTTC.

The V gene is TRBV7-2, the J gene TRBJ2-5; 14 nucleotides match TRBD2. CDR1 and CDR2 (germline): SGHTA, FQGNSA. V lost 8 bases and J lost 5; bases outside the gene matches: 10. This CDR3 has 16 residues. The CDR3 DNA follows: TGTGCCAGCGAGGGGGGACTAGCGGGAGCTGGGGAGACCCAGTACTTC. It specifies CASEGGLAGAGETQYF.

DNA of the CDR3: TGCAGCGTCGGACAGGGCGCTGAAAAACTGTTTTTT. It is translated as CSVGQGAEKLFF. This rearrangement joins TRBV29-1 to TRBJ1-4; 8 positions agree with TRBD1. CDR1 and CDR2 (germline): SQVTM, ANQGSEA. The CDR3 runs 12 residues. V lost 6 bases to trimming and J lost 7 bases; unmatched junction nucleotides: 4. Looking up the rest from reference TRBV29-1 and TRBJ1-4 gives the full variable domain: SAVISQKPSRDICQRGTSLTIQCQVDSQVTMMFWYRQQPGQSLTLIATANQGSEATYESGFVIDKFPISRPNLTFSTLTVSNMSPEDSSIYLCSVGQGAEKLFFGSGTQLSVL.

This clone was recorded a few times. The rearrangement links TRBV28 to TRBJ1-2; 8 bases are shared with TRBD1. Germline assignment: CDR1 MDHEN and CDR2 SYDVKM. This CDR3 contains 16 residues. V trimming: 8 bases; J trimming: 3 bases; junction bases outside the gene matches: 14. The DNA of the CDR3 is TGTGCCAGCCTCCCTAGACAGGGGCGGATGCACTATGGCTACACCTTC. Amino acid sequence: CASLPRQGRMHYGYTF.

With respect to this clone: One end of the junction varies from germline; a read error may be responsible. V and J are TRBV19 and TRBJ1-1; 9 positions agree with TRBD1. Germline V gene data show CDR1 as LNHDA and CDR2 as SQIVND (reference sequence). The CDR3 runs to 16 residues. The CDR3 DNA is TGTGCCAGTAGTTCCCACTCCGGGACAGGGAATGTCCTCTTCTCATTT. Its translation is CASSSHSGTGNVLFSF.

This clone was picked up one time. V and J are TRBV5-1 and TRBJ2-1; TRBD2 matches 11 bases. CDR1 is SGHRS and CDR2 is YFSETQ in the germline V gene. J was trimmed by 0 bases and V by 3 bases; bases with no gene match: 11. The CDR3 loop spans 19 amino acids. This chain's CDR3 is CASSSLSGGAKGSYNEQFF. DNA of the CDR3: TGCGCCAGCAGCTCACTTAGCGGGGGGGCAAAGGGCTCCTACAATGAGCAGTTCTTC.

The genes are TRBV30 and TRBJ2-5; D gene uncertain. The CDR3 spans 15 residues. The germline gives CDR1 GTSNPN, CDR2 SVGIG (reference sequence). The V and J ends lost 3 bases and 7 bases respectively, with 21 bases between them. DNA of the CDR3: TGTGCCTGGAGAAGGAGCTCATCTACTGGTATGACCCAGTACTTC. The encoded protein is CAWRRSSSTGMTQYF.

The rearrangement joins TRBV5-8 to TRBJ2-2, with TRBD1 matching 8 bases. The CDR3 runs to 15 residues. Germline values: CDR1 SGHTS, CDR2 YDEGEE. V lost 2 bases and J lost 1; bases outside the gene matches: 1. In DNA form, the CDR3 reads TGTGCCAGCAGCTTAGGGACAGGGAACACCGGGGAGCTGTTTTTT. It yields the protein CASSLGTGNTGELFF.

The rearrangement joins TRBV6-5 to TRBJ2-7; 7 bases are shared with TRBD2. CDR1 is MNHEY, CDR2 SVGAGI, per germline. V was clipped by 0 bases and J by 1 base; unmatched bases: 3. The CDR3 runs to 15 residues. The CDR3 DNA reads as TGTGCCAGCAGTTACTCGTTCGGGGGGTCCTACGAGCAGTACTTC. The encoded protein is CASSYSFGGSYEQYF.

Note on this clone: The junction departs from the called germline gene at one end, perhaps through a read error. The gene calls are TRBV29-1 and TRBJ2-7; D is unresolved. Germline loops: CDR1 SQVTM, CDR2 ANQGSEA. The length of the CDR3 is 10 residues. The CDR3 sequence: CSVQDNEQYF. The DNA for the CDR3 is TGCAGCGTTCAAGACAACGAGCAGTACTTC.

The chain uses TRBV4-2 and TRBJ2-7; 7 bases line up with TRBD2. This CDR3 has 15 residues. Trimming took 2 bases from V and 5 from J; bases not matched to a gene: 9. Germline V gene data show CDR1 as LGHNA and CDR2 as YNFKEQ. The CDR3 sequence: CASSQRGLGGDEQYF. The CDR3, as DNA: TGTGCCAGCAGCCAAAGGGGTCTGGGGGGGGACGAGCAGTACTTC.

The CDR3 coding sequence is TGTGCCAGCAGCCAAGATGCTTTGAGTAAAGCTCTGTGGGGGGCCAACGTCCTGACTTTC. Translation gives CASSQDALSKALWGANVLTF. The rearrangement uses TRBV4-2 and TRBJ2-6; D is unresolved. Germline CDR1 is LGHNA and CDR2 is YNFKEQ. This CDR3 region has 20 residues. V lost 0 bases and J 4 bases, leaving 22 bases between the germline ends.

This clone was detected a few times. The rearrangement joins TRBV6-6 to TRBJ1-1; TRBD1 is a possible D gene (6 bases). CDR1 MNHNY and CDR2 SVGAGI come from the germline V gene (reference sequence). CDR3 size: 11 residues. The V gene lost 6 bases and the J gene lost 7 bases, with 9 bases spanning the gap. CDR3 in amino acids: CASSRTDEAFF. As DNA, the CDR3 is TGTGCCAGCAGCCGGACAGATGAAGCTTTCTTT.

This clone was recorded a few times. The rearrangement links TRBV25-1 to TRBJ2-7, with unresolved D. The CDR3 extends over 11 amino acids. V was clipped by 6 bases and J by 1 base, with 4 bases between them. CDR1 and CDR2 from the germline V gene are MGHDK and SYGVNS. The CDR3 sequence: CASRYSYEQYF. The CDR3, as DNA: TGTGCCAGCAGGTATTCCTACGAGCAGTACTTC.

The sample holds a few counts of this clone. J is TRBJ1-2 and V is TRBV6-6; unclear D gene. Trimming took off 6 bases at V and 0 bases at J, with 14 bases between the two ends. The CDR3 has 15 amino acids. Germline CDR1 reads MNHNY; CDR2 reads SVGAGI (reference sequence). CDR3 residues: CASRSYARANYGYTF. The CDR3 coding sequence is TGTGCCAGCAGATCCTACGCCCGAGCTAACTATGGCTACACCTTC.

The CDR3 DNA reads TGTGCCAGCAGTGTTAGCGGGGGCGATCAGCCCCAGCATTTT. Its translation is CASSVSGGDQPQHF. The genes are TRBV6-1 and TRBJ1-5; a possible D gene is TRBD1 (6 bases). The germline V gene has CDR1 MNHNS and CDR2 SASEGT. The CDR3 runs 14 residues. V lost 4 bases, J lost 5 bases, and 12 bases lay in between.

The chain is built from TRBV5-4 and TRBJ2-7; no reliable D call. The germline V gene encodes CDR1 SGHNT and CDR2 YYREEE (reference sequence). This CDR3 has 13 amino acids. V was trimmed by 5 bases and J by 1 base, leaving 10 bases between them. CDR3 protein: CASSPQSSYEQYF. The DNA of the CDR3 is TGTGCCAGCAGTCCCCAGTCTTCCTACGAGCAGTACTTC.

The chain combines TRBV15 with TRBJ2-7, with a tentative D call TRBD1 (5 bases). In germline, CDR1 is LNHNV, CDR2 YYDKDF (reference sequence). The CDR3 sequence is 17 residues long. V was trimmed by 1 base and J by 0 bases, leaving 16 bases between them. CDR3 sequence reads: CATSRADSGSSSYEQYF. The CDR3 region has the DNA TGTGCCACCAGCAGAGCCGATTCAGGGTCGAGCTCCTACGAGCAGTACTTC.

Here the CDR3 DNA reads TGCAGCGTTGAATCAGGAAATAGGGCCAACGTCCTGACTTTC. It codes for CSVESGNRANVLTF. The chain combines TRBV29-1 with TRBJ2-6; D is ambiguous. V gave up 2 bases and J gave up 5 bases, with 10 bases separating them. The CDR3 is made up of 14 amino acids. Germline-derived CDR1 and CDR2 are SQVTM and ANQGSEA. Filled out from reference TRBV29-1 and TRBJ2-6, the complete variable domain reads SAVISQKPSRDICQRGTSLTIQCQVDSQVTMMFWYRQQPGQSLTLIATANQGSEATYESGFVIDKFPISRPNLTFSTLTVSNMSPEDSSIYLCSVESGNRANVLTFGAGSRLTVL.

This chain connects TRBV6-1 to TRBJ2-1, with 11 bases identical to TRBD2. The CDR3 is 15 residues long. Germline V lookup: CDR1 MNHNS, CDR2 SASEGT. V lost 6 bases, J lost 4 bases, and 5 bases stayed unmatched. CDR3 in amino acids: CASSRTSGPYNEQFF. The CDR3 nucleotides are TGTGCCAGCAGCCGGACTAGCGGGCCTTACAATGAGCAGTTCTTC.

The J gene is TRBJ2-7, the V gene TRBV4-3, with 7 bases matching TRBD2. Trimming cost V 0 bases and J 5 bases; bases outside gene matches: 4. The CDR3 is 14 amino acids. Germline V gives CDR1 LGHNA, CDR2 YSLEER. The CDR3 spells CASSQDPRGDEQYF. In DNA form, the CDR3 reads TGCGCCAGCAGCCAAGATCCACGGGGGGACGAGCAGTACTTC.

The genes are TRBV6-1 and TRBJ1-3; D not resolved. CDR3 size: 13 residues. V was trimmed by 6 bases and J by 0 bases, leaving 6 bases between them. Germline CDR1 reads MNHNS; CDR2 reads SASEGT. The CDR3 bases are TGTGCCAGCAGGGTCAGCTCTGGAAACACCATATATTTT. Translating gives CASRVSSGNTIYF.

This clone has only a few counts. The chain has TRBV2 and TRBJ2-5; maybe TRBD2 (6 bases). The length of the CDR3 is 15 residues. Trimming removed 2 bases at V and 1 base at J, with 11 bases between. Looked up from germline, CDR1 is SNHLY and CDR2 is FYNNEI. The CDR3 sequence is CASSESRGGQETQYF. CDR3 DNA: TGTGCCAGCAGTGAAAGTCGGGGAGGCCAAGAGACCCAGTACTTC.

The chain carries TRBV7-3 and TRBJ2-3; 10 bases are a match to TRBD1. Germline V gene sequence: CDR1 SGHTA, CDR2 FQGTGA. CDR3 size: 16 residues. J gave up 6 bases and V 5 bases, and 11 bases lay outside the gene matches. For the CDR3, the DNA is TGTGCCAGCAGCACCGGACAGGGGGGGGGTGTGGATACGCAGTATTTT. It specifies CASSTGQGGGVDTQYF.

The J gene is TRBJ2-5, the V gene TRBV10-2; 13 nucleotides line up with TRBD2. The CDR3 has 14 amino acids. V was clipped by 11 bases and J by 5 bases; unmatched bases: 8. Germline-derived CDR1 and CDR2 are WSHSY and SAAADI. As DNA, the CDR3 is TGCGCCGTCGGACTAGCGGGGGCTGGGGAGACCCAGTACTTC. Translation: CAVGLAGAGETQYF.